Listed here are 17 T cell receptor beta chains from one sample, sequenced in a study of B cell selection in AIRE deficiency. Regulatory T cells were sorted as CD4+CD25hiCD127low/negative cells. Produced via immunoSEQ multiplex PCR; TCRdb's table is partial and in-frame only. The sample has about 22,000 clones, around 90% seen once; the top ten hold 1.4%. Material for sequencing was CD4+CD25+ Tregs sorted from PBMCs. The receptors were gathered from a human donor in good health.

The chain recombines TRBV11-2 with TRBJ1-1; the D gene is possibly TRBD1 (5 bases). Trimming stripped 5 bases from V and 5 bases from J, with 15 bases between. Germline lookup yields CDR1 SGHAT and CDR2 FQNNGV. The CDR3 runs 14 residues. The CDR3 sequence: CASSRQGRFTEAFF. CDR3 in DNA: TGTGCCAGCAGCCGGCAGGGAAGGTTTACTGAAGCTTTCTTT. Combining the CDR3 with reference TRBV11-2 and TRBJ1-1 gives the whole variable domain EAGVAQSPRYKIIEKRQSVAFWCNPISGHATLYWYQQILGQGPKLLIQFQNNGVVDDSQLPKDRFSAERLKGVDSTLKIQPAKLEDSAVYLCASSRQGRFTEAFFGQGTRLTVV.

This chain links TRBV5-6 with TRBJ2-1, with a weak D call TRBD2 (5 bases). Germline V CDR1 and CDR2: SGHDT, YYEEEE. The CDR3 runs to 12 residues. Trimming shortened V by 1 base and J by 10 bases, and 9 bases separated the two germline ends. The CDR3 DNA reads TGTGCCAGCAGCTTGCACTCGGGAGAGCAGTTCTTC. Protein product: CASSLHSGEQFF.

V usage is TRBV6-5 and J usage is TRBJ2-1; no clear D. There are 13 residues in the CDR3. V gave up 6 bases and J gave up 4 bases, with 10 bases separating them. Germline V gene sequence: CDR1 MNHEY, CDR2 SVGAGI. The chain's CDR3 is CASSRSRYNEQFF. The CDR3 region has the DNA TGTGCCAGCAGCCGTAGCCGATACAATGAGCAGTTCTTC.

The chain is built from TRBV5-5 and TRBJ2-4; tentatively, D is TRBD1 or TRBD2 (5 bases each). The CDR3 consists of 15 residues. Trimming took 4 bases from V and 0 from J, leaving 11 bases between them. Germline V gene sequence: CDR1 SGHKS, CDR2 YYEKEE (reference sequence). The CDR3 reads CASSQEGRAKNIQYF. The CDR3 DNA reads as TGTGCCAGCAGCCAAGAGGGGCGAGCCAAAAACATTCAGTACTTC.

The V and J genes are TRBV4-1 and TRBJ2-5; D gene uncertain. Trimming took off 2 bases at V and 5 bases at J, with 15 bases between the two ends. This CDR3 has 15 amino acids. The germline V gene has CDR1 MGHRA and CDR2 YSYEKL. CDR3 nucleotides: TGCGCCAGCAGCCAAACGGGCTCGATCGCGGAGACCCAGTACTTC. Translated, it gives CASSQTGSIAETQYF.

CDR3 region: CASGQPQHF. Written as DNA, the CDR3 is TGTGCCAGCGGTCAGCCCCAGCATTTT. The chain has TRBV6-1 and TRBJ1-5; D call uncertain. This CDR3 contains 9 residues. Trimming left V 8 bases short and J 6 bases short, with 2 bases between. Germline V gene lookup returns CDR1 MNHNS and CDR2 SASEGT.

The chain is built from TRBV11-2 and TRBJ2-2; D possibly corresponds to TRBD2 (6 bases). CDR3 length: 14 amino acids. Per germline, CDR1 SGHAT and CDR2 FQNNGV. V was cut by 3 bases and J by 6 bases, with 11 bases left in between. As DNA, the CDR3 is TGTGCCAGCAGCTTTGGCGGGATAGCCGGGGAGCTGTTTTTT. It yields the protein CASSFGGIAGELFF.

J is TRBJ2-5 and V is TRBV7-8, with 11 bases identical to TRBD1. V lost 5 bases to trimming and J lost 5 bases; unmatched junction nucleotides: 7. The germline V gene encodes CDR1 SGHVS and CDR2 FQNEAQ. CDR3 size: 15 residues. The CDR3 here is CASSHGQGAWETQYF. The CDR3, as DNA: TGTGCCAGCAGCCACGGACAGGGGGCGTGGGAGACCCAGTACTTC.

CDR3 region: CASSLGWTYNEQFF. The CDR3 nucleotides read TGTGCCAGCAGCCTAGGGTGGACCTACAATGAGCAGTTCTTC. The genes are TRBV4-2 and TRBJ2-1; no clear D gene. This CDR3 spans 14 amino acids. Trimming removed 4 bases at V and 2 bases at J, with 9 bases between. Per germline, CDR1 LGHNA and CDR2 YNFKEQ.

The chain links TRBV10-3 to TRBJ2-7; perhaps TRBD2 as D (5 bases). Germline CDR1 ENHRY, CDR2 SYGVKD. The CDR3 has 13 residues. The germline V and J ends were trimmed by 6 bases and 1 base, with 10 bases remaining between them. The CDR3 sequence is CAISSSASYEQYF. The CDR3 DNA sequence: TGTGCCATCAGCAGTAGCGCTTCCTACGAGCAGTACTTC.

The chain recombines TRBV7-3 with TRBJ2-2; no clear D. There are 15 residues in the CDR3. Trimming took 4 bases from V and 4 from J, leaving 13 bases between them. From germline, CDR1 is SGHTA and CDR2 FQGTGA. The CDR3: CASSSNPIGTGELFF. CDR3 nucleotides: TGTGCCAGCAGCTCCAACCCTATAGGCACCGGGGAGCTGTTTTTT.

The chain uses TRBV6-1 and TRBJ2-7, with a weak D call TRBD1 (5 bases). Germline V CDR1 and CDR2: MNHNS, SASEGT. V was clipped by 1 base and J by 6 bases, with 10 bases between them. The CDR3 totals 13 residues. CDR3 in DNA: TGTGCCAGCAGTGAAGTCCCTGGGGCCGAGCAGTACTTC. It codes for CASSEVPGAEQYF.

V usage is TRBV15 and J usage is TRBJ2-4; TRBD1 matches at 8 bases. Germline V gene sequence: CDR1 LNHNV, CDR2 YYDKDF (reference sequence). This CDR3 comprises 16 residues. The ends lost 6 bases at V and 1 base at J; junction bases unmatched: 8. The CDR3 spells CATRSQGAGAKNIQYF. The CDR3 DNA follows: TGTGCCACCAGGTCTCAGGGGGCGGGGGCCAAAAACATTCAGTACTTC.

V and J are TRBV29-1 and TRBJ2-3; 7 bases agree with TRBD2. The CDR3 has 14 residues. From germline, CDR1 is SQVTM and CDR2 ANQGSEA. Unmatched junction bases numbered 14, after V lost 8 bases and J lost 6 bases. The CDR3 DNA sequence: TGCAGCCTTACTTCCGGGGGGTACGCGGATACGCAGTATTTT. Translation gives CSLTSGGYADTQYF.

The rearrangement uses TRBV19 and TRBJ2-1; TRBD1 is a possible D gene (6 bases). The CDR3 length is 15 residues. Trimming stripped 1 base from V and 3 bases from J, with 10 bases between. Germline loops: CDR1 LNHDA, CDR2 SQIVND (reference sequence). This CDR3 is CASSIVQGVYNEQFF. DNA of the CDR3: TGTGCCAGTAGTATAGTACAGGGAGTCTACAATGAGCAGTTCTTC.

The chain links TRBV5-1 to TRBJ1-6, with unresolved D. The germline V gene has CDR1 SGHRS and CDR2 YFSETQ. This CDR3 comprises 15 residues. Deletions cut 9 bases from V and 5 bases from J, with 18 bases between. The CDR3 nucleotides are TGCGCCACCGCATCCCTAGGAATGGATAATTCACCCCTCCACTTT. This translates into CATASLGMDNSPLHF.

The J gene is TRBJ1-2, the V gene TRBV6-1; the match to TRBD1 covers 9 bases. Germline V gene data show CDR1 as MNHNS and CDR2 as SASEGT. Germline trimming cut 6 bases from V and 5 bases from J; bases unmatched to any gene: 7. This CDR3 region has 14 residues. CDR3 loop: CASRRRGTGYGYTF. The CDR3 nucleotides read TGTGCCAGCAGACGGAGGGGGACAGGGTATGGCTACACCTTC.